Described below is a single T cell receptor (beta chain) sequence and its context. This specimen comes from a study of blood T cell repertoires in COVID-19. Study summary: The United States, Italy and Spain were the sources of the acute and convalescent COVID-19 samples.

Study processing details: Reference gene primer amplification gave estimated nucleated cell counts. Measured with immunoSEQ multiplex PCR; TCRdb has only the in-frame clones, and not every one. For V, J and clone size, that table is used; D and trimming come from the DNA. The repertoire includes over 60,000 clones, 89% of them detected once, and 4% to 5% sits in the top ten. The sequencing input was peripheral blood. The origin of this receptor is a woman aged 50 to 60 with active COVID-19.

This chain's CDR3 is CASRLSSNQPQHF. The CDR3 nucleotides are TGTGCCAGCAGGTTATCTAGCAATCAGCCCCAGCATTTT. The V gene is TRBV6-6, the J gene TRBJ1-5; D gene unclear. CDR3 length equals 13 residues. Germline V gene data show CDR1 as MNHNY and CDR2 as SVGAGI (reference sequence). V lost 6 bases and J 0 bases, leaving 6 bases between the germline ends.